The 21 T cell receptor beta chains below were found in one sample sequenced in a study of cytomegalovirus exposure and HLA in healthy donors. Generated by immunoSEQ multiplex PCR, the TCRdb table keeps only in-frame clones and is missing some. The repertoire holds around 160,000 clones, roughly 84% seen once, with 10% in the top ten. Input material: PBMCs. These receptors were obtained from a young man in good health and CMV-seropositive.

This chain links TRBV4-1 with TRBJ2-1; D is perhaps TRBD1 (6 bases). The germline V gene has CDR1 MGHRA and CDR2 YSYEKL. The CDR3 runs 12 residues. The germline V and J ends were trimmed by 6 bases and 7 bases, with 10 bases remaining between them. CDR3 coding DNA: TGCGCCAGCAGTCAGGGGATGAATGAGCAGTTCTTC. Translated, it gives CASSQGMNEQFF.

The gene calls are TRBV27 and TRBJ2-1, with 13 bases matching TRBD2. The CDR3 runs to 15 residues. Looked up from germline, CDR1 is MNHEY and CDR2 is SMNVEV (reference sequence). The J segment lost 6 bases and the V segment lost 6 bases, leaving 5 bases of the junction unmatched. CDR3 loop: CASRLAGGPGNEQFF. Here the CDR3 DNA reads TGTGCCAGCAGACTAGCGGGGGGGCCAGGCAATGAGCAGTTCTTC.

V gene TRBV28 combines with J gene TRBJ2-3, with TRBD2 identical over 13 bases. In germline, CDR1 is MDHEN, CDR2 SYDVKM. This CDR3 comprises 15 residues. The ends lost 7 bases at V and 1 base at J; junction bases unmatched: 2. CDR3 coding DNA: TGTGCCAGCAAACTAGCGGGGGGGGGCACAGATACGCAGTATTTT. Protein sequence: CASKLAGGGTDTQYF. The whole variable domain, remainder taken from reference TRBV28 and TRBJ2-3, is DVKVTQSSRYLVKRTGEKVFLECVQDMDHENMFWYRQDPGLGLRLIYFSYDVKMKEKGDIPEGYSVSREKKERFSLILESASTNQTSMYLCASKLAGGGTDTQYFGPGTRLTVL.

CDR3 nucleotide sequence: TGCAGCGGCCTGACTAGCGGGGCCGGAGAGCAGTTCTTC. This gives the protein CSGLTSGAGEQFF. The chain has TRBV29-1 and TRBJ2-1, with 11 bases that match TRBD2. Trimming cost V 7 bases and J 10 bases; bases outside gene matches: 9. The CDR3 is 13 residues long. CDR1 and CDR2 from the germline V gene are SQVTM and ANQGSEA.

The chain couples TRBV18 to TRBJ2-1, with TRBD2 identical over 8 bases. The CDR3 has 16 residues. V dropped 2 bases and J dropped 7; count of bases not matched to a gene: 10. Germline V CDR1 and CDR2: KGHSH, LQKENI. The CDR3 spells CASSPRYSGSQNEQFF. CDR3 DNA sequence: TGTGCCAGCTCACCAAGGTACAGCGGGAGCCAAAATGAGCAGTTCTTC.

This clone appeared once. This chain uses TRBV28 with TRBJ2-7; D might be TRBD1 (5 bases). CDR3 length: 14 amino acids. Germline CDR1 and CDR2: MDHEN and SYDVKM. The ends were cut back, 1 base at V and 1 base at J, with 8 bases in the middle. CDR3 sequence: CASSLSRGSYEQYF. In nucleotides, the CDR3 is TGTGCCAGCAGTTTATCAAGGGGTTCCTACGAGCAGTACTTC.

The rearrangement links TRBV29-1 to TRBJ1-5; 9 bases are shared with TRBD1. CDR3 size: 13 residues. With 4 bases clipped from V and 6 bases from J, the junction kept 4 bases outside the gene matches. Per the germline V gene, CDR1 is SQVTM and CDR2 is ANQGSEA. The CDR3: CSVGDRVGQPQHF. CDR3 coding DNA: TGCAGCGTTGGGGACAGGGTCGGTCAGCCCCAGCATTTT.

The chain has TRBV7-8 and TRBJ1-2; D might be TRBD1 (5 bases). CDR3 length equals 14 residues. V lost 0 bases to trimming and J lost 3 bases, with 8 bases between them. The V gene's germline CDR1 is SGHVS and CDR2 FQNEAQ. The CDR3 sequence: CASSLAGEDYGYTF. For the CDR3, the DNA is TGTGCCAGCAGCTTAGCGGGGGAGGACTATGGCTACACCTTC.

V gene TRBV15 combines with J gene TRBJ2-7, with TRBD2 matching 7 bases. Unmatched junction bases numbered 7, after V lost 5 bases and J lost 9 bases. The CDR3 extends over 12 amino acids. Germline assignment: CDR1 LNHNV and CDR2 YYDKDF (reference sequence). The CDR3: CATSPPGGVQYF. CDR3 in DNA: TGTGCCACCAGCCCTCCGGGGGGAGTGCAGTACTTC.

This chain uses TRBV6-5 with TRBJ1-2, with 8 bases fitting TRBD1. Trimming took 4 bases from V and 3 from J; bases not matched to a gene: 1. There are 13 residues in the CDR3. The germline V gene encodes CDR1 MNHEY and CDR2 SVGAGI. This chain's CDR3 is CASSLDRDYGYTF. DNA of the CDR3: TGTGCCAGCAGTTTGGACAGGGACTATGGCTACACCTTC.

This clone has a handful of counts. V gene TRBV6-1 combines with J gene TRBJ1-2; 7 nucleotides line up with TRBD1. CDR1 MNHNS and CDR2 SASEGT come from the germline V gene. V shed 1 base and J 1 base; nucleotides not matched to a gene: 3. The length of the CDR3 is 15 residues. The CDR3: CASSEVAGGNYGYTF. Written as DNA, the CDR3 is TGTGCCAGCAGTGAAGTGGCAGGGGGTAACTATGGCTACACCTTC.

In nucleotides, the CDR3 is TGTGCCAGTATTCAGGGTTTCACCGGGGAGCTGTTTTTT. It codes for CASIQGFTGELFF. The chain couples TRBV19 to TRBJ2-2; D possibly corresponds to TRBD1 (5 bases). V lost 7 bases, J lost 4 bases, and 10 bases lay in between. CDR1 LNHDA and CDR2 SQIVND come from the germline V gene (reference sequence). The CDR3 is 13 amino acids.

The rearrangement links TRBV28 to TRBJ2-7; 10 bases match TRBD1. Germline CDR1 reads MDHEN; CDR2 reads SYDVKM. The CDR3 loop spans 14 amino acids. Trimming cost V 7 bases and J 2 bases; bases outside gene matches: 5. This CDR3 is CASTRDRGPYEQYF. The CDR3 DNA is TGTGCCAGCACCCGGGACAGGGGTCCCTACGAGCAGTACTTC.

J is TRBJ2-3 and V is TRBV9; 7 bases map to TRBD1. Germline values: CDR1 SGDLS, CDR2 YYNGEE. The ends lost 0 bases at V and 0 bases at J; junction bases unmatched: 7. This CDR3 has 17 amino acids. DNA for the CDR3: TGTGCCAGCAGCGTAGACAGGGGAGTAACTAGCACAGATACGCAGTATTTT. Its translation is CASSVDRGVTSTDTQYF.

The V call is TRBV2, the J call TRBJ2-7; perhaps TRBD1 as D (5 bases). Trimming cost V 2 bases and J 1 base, with 12 bases left between them. This CDR3 region has 15 residues. In germline, CDR1 is SNHLY, CDR2 FYNNEI. CDR3 nucleotides: TGTGCCAGCAGTGAAATTGGGGCCCAGTCCTACGAGCAGTACTTC. As protein: CASSEIGAQSYEQYF.

The CDR3 DNA reads as TGTGCCAGCAGCGGCTTGGGGGGGGCCGCACCAGATACGCAGTATTTT. This gives the protein CASSGLGGAAPDTQYF. The chain is built from TRBV5-4 and TRBJ2-3; tentative D call: TRBD2 (7 bases). The germline CDR1 and CDR2 sequences are SGHNT and YYREEE (reference sequence). Between the trimmed V and J ends, which lost 4 bases and 4 bases, there was a span of 19 bases. The length of the CDR3 is 16 residues.

This clone was seen only once. The rearrangement uses TRBV7-3 and TRBJ2-7, with 7 bases matching TRBD2. CDR3 length: 15 amino acids. The germline V gene has CDR1 SGHTA and CDR2 FQGTGA. V lost 5 bases, J lost 3 bases, and 10 bases stayed unmatched. The CDR3 DNA reads TGTGCCAGCAGCCCCCAAGCGGGGTCAGTCTACGAGCAGTACTTC. Its protein is CASSPQAGSVYEQYF.

V gene TRBV19 combines with J gene TRBJ2-1; D not resolved. CDR1 LNHDA and CDR2 SQIVND come from the germline V gene (reference sequence). The CDR3 length is 12 residues. Trimming pared 5 bases from V and 2 bases from J, leaving 4 bases between. CDR3 sequence (DNA): TGTGCCAGTAGTCCGGCCTACAATGAGCAGTTCTTC. It translates to CASSPAYNEQFF. The full variable domain, completed using reference TRBV19 and TRBJ2-1, is DGGITQSPKYLFRKEGQNVTLSCEQNLNHDAMYWYRQDPGQGLRLIYYSQIVNDFQKGDIAEGYSVSREKKESFPLTVTSAQKNPTAFYLCASSPAYNEQFFGPGTRLTVL.

The chain links TRBV5-8 to TRBJ1-6, with D tentatively TRBD1 (6 bases). Trimming removed 3 bases from V and 9 bases from J, with 16 bases in between. The CDR3 is 15 amino acids. CDR1 is SGHTS and CDR2 is YDEGEE in the germline V gene. The CDR3 spells CASSSHGQGTSPLHF. The CDR3 DNA sequence: TGTGCCAGCAGCTCCCATGGGCAGGGGACTTCACCCCTCCACTTT.

The chain uses TRBV19 and TRBJ1-3; the D is unclear. Germline V gives CDR1 LNHDA, CDR2 SQIVND (reference sequence). Trimming pared 9 bases from V and 2 bases from J, leaving 11 bases between. This CDR3 has 13 amino acids. CDR3: CASLRVAGNTIYF. Here the CDR3 DNA reads TGTGCCAGCCTTCGGGTGGCTGGAAACACCATATATTTT. The full variable domain, its missing parts supplied by reference TRBV19 and TRBJ1-3, is DGGITQSPKYLFRKEGQNVTLSCEQNLNHDAMYWYRQDPGQGLRLIYYSQIVNDFQKGDIAEGYSVSREKKESFPLTVTSAQKNPTAFYLCASLRVAGNTIYFGEGSWLTVV.

This chain links TRBV6-6 with TRBJ2-7; tentatively, D is TRBD1 (5 bases). Trimming left V 7 bases short and J 3 bases short, with 22 bases between. The CDR3 is 16 residues long. CDR1 is MNHNY, CDR2 SVGAGI, per germline (reference sequence). The DNA of the CDR3 is TGTGCCAGCACTCTCAAAAGGCCCGGGCAGGGCTACGAGCAGTACTTC. Its translation: CASTLKRPGQGYEQYF.